This TCR beta chain was sequenced for a study of blood T cell repertoires in COVID-19. In the study overall: The study drew acute and convalescent COVID-19 samples from the United States, Italy and Spain.

The method was immunoSEQ multiplex PCR; TCRdb's version includes in-frame clones alone and lacks a portion of them. The table includes approximately 66,000 clones, roughly 80% detected once. This clone came up a few times. The sequenced material came from peripheral blood. The receptor comes from a man aged 60 to 75 with acute or convalescent COVID-19.

DNA of the CDR3: TGTGCCAGCAGTGGAAAGGGGACAGGACAAGAGACCCAGTACTTC. This codes for CASSGKGTGQETQYF. This chain links TRBV28 with TRBJ2-5; TRBD1 aligns across 8 bases. J gave up 2 bases and V 5 bases, and 7 bases lay outside the gene matches. Germline assignment: CDR1 MDHEN and CDR2 SYDVKM. This CDR3 spans 15 amino acids.